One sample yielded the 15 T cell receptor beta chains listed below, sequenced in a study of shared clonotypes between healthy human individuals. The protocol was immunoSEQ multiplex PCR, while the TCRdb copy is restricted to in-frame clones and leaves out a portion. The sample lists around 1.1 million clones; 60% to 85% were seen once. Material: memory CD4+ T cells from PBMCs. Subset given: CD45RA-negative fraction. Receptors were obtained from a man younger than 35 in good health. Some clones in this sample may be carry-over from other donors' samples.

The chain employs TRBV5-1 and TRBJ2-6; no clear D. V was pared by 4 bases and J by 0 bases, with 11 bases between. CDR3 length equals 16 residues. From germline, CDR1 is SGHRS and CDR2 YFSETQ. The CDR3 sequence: CASSRGQYSGANVLTF. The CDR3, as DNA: TGCGCCAGCAGCCGTGGGCAGTACTCTGGGGCCAACGTCCTGACTTTC.

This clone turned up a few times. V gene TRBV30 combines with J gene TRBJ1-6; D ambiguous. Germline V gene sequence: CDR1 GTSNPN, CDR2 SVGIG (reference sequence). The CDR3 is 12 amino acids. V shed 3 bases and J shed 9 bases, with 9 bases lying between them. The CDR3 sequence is CAWRTDPSPLHF. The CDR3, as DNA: TGTGCCTGGAGAACGGACCCTTCACCCCTCCACTTT.

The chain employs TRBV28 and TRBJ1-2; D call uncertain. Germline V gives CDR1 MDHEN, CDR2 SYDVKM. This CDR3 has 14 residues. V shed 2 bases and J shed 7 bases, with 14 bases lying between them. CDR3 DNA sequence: TGTGCCAGCAGTTTAGGTCGCGACCCCGTTGGCTACACCTTC. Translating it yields CASSLGRDPVGYTF.

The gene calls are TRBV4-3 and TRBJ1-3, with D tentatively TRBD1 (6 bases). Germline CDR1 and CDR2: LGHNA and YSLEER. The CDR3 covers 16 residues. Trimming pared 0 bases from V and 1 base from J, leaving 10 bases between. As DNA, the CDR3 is TGCGCCAGCAGCCAAGATCGGGGGGCGTCTGGAAACACCATATATTTT. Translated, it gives CASSQDRGASGNTIYF.

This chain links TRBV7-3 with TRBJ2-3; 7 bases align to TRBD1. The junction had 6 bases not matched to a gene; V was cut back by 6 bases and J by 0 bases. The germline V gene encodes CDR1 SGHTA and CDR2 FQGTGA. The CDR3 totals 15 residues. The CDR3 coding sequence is TGTGCCAGCAGTGCTTGGGGACAGAGCACAGATACGCAGTATTTT. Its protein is CASSAWGQSTDTQYF.

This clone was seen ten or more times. The CDR3: CASSLSQTNEKLFF. The DNA for the CDR3 is TGTGCCAGCAGCTTATCCCAGACTAATGAAAAACTGTTTTTT. The chain combines TRBV7-6 with TRBJ1-4; no reliable D call. With 2 bases removed from V and 2 bases from J, the gap between germline ends came to 6 bases. The V gene's germline CDR1 is SGHVS and CDR2 FNYEAQ. This CDR3 has 14 residues.

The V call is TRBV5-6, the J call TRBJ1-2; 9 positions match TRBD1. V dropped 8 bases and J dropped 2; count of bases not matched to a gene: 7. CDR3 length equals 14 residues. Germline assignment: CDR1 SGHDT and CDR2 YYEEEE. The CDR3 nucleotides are TGTGCCAGTGCACCGGGACAGGGAAACTATGGCTACACCTTC. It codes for CASAPGQGNYGYTF.

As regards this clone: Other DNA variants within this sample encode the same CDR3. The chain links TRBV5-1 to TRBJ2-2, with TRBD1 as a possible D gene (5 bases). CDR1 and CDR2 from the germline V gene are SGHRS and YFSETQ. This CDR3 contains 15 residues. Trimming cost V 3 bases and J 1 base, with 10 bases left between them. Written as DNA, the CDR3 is TGCGCCAGCAGCTGGGGTACAGGGAACACCGGGGAGCTGTTTTTT. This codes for CASSWGTGNTGELFF.

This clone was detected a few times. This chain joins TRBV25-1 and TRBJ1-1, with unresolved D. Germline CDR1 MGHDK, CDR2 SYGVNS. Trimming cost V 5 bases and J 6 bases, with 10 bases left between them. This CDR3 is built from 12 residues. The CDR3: CASSLVAPEAFF. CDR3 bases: TGTGCCAGCAGTTTGGTCGCTCCTGAAGCTTTCTTT.

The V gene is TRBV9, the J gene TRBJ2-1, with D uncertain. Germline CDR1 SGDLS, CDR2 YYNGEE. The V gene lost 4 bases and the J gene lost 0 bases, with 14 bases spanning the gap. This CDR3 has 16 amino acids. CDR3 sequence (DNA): TGTGCCAGCAGCCAGAATTGGGGAAGCTCCTACAATGAGCAGTTCTTC. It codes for CASSQNWGSSYNEQFF.

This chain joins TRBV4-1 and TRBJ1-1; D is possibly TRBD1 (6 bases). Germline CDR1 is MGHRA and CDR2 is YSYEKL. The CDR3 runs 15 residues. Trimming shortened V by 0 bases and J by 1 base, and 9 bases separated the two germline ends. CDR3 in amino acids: CASSQERTENTEAFF. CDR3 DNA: TGCGCCAGCAGCCAAGAAAGGACAGAGAACACTGAAGCTTTCTTT.

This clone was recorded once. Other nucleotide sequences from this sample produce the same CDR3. The CDR3 bases are TGTGCCAGCAGACAAGGAGGGGAGACCCAGTACTTC. It encodes CASRQGGETQYF. J is TRBJ2-5 and V is TRBV2; a possible D gene is TRBD2 (6 bases). V gave up 6 bases and J gave up 5 bases, with 10 bases separating them. Germline lookup yields CDR1 SNHLY and CDR2 FYNNEI. The CDR3 loop spans 12 amino acids.

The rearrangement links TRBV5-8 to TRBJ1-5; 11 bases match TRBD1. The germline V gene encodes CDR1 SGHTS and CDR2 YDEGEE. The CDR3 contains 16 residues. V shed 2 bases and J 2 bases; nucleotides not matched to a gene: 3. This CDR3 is CASSLWGQGGNQPQHF. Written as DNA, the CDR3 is TGTGCCAGCAGCTTATGGGGACAGGGGGGCAATCAGCCCCAGCATTTT.

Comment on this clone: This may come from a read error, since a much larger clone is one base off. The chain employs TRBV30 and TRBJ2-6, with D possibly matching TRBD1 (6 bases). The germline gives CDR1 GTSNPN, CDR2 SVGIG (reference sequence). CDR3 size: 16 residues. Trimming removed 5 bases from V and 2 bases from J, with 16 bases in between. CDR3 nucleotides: TGTGCCTGGGGTAAATTATGGGGGCCTGGGGCCAACGTCCTGACTTTC. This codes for CAWGKLWGPGANVLTF.

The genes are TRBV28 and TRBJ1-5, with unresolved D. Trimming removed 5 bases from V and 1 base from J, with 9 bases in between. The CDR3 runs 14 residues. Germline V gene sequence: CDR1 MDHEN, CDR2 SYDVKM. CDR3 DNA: TGTGCCAGCAGTCCCTTAGGCAGCAATCAGCCCCAGCATTTT. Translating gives CASSPLGSNQPQHF. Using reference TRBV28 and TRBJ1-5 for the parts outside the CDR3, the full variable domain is DVKVTQSSRYLVKRTGEKVFLECVQDMDHENMFWYRQDPGLGLRLIYFSYDVKMKEKGDIPEGYSVSREKKERFSLILESASTNQTSMYLCASSPLGSNQPQHFGDGTRLSIL.